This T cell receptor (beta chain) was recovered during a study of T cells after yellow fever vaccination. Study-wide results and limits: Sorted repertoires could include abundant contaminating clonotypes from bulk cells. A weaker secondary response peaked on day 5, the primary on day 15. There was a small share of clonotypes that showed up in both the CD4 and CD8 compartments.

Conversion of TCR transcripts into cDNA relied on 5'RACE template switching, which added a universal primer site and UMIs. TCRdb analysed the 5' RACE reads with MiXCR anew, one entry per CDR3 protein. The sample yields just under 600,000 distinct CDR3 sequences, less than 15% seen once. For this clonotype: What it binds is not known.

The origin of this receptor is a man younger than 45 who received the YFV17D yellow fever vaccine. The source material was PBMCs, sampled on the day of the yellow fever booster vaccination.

As DNA, the CDR3 is TGTGCCACCAGCACCGGGACAGATTCCTACGAGCAGTACTTC. This sequence encodes CATSTGTDSYEQYF. The chain is built from TRBV15 and TRBJ2-7, with 7 nucleotides matching TRBD1. CDR1 and CDR2 from the germline V gene are LNHNV and YYDKDF (reference sequence). This CDR3 is built from 14 residues. The V segment lost 4 bases and the J segment 1 base; nucleotides outside the gene matches: 4.